Listed below are T cell receptor beta chains from one sample, sequenced in a study of OX40 agonist ivuxolimab in advanced cancers. Sequencing was performed with immunoSEQ multiplex PCR; in TCRdb, only in-frame clones are kept and a portion is missing. There are under 95,000 clones in the sample; more than 80% occur only once, and 8.7% lies in the top ten. The sequencing here drew on CD4+ or CD8+ T cells sorted from blood, taken in a trial of the OX40 agonist ivuxolimab. The receptors come from an adult with an advanced solid tumor such as melanoma, head and neck, liver or kidney cancer. Each CDR3 is given with its conserved first and last residue.

>TRBJ2-3|18|TRBV27
CASKGLAGKKYTTDTQYF
>TRBJ2-7|14|TRBV19
CASSIGTGGREQYF
>TRBJ2-5|16|TRBV19
CASSFSPGQGQETQYF
>TRBJ2-1|14|TRBV19
CASSPRWGGDEQFF
>TRBJ2-1|13|TRBV9
CASSVEQGNEQFF
>TRBJ1-1|17|TRBV21-1
CASSKLSPRGVNTEAFF
>TRBJ1-2|10|TRBV2
CASRGTDNLF
>TRBJ1-1|11|TRBV29-1
CSVGVNTEAFF
>TRBJ1-6|14|TRBV14
CASSRDRGPSPLHF
>TRBJ1-1|15|TRBV2
CASSENEGGDTEAFF
>TRBJ2-7|17|TRBV7-7
CASSLDGSGTSAYEQYF
>TRBJ2-5|15|TRBV7-9
CASSSKDRAYETQYF
>TRBJ1-2|15|TRBV19
CASRETPSPGEGYTF
>TRBJ2-5|12|TRBV10-1
CASSEAGMAQYF
>TRBJ2-4|16|TRBV7-9
CASSPRDRDAKNIQYF
>TRBJ2-3|17|TRBV28
CASSPVVGVLPTDTQYF
>TRBJ2-1|15|TRBV9
CASSVAGTGFDEQFF
>TRBJ2-5|14|TRBV2
CASSGGLAGETQYF
>TRBJ2-2|13|TRBV30
CAWRGTNTGELFF
>TRBJ1-1|14|TRBV5-5
CASSLVEGSPEAFF
>TRBJ2-2|13|TRBV19
CASSTFQAGELFF
>TRBJ2-2|14|TRBV9
CASSVLLNTGELFF